This T cell receptor (beta chain) is from a study of spatial heterogeneity in lung cancer. Study-level information: Compared with alpha-chain sequences, beta-chain sequences were consistently detected in greater numbers. As counted in raw reads, each unique TCR and UMI combination appeared more than ten times on average.

Described time point: sample taken at primary tumor resection. Unsorted whole RNA from tumor, nontumor lung or frozen PBMC underwent sequencing. Unique molecular identifiers tagged every individual TCR cDNA molecule. TCRdb called the 5' RACE reads again in MiXCR, with one record for every CDR3 protein. The data show about 38,000 distinct CDR3 sequences, 6.5% to 9% seen once. The CDR3 runs to 14 residues. The germline gives CDR1 SNHLY, CDR2 FYNNEI. V shed 7 bases and J shed 1 base, with 11 bases lying between them. Remarks on this clonotype: Its matching antigen is unknown.

Regarding the study as a whole: Blood showed ubiquitous tumor TCRs more often at resection than at routine follow-up.

The rearrangement uses TRBV2 and TRBJ1-5; no definite D call. Specimen: PBMCs, collected at surgery. This receptor was obtained from a male donor with early-stage non-small cell lung cancer. CDR3 residues: CASTLRLSNQPQHF. The CDR3 DNA is TGTGCCAGCACCCTAAGGCTCAGCAATCAGCCCCAGCATTTT.